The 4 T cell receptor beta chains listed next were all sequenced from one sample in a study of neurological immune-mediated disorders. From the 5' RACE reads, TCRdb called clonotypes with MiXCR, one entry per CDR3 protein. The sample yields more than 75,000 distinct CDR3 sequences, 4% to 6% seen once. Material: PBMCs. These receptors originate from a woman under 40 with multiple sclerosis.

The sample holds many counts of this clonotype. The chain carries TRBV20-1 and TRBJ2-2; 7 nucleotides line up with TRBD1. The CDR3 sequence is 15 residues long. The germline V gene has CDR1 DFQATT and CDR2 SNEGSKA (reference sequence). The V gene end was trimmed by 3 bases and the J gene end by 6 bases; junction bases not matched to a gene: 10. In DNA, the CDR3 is TGCAGTGCTAGCAAGATGACAGGGAGTGCCGGGGAGCTGTTTTTT. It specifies CSASKMTGSAGELFF.

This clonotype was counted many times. Written as DNA, the CDR3 is TGCGCCAGCAGCTTGTCCAGGGGGGGGAATGAGCAGTTCTTC. The encoded protein is CASSLSRGGNEQFF. This chain uses TRBV5-1 with TRBJ2-1; tentatively, D is TRBD1 or TRBD2 (7 bases each). V was pared by 1 base and J by 7 bases, with 12 bases between. The CDR3 loop spans 14 amino acids. From germline, CDR1 is SGHRS and CDR2 YFSETQ.

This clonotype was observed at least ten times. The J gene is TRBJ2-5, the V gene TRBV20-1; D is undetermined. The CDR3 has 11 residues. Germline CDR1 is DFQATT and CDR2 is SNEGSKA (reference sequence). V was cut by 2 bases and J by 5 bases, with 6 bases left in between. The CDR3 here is CSARTGETQYF. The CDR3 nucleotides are TGCAGTGCTAGAACGGGTGAGACCCAGTACTTC.

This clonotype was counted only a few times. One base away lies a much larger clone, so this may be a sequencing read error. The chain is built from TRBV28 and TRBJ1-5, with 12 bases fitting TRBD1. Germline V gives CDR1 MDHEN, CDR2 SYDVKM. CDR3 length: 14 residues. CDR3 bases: TGTGCCAGCAGTTGGGGACAGGGGGCTCAGCACCAGCATTTT. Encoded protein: CASSWGQGAQHQHF.